These 8 T cell receptor beta chains came from one sample sequenced in a study of vaccination and CD4 T cells after COVID-19. These receptors have no known antigen. The Oncomine TCR Beta short-read assay sequenced DNA from cultured CD4+ T cells. One entry per CDR3 protein, called by TCRdb with MiXCR from the PCR reads. The sample holds around 20,000 distinct CDR3 sequences, about 56% seen once. This sample's treatment: roughly ten-day PBMC culture with coronavirus spike peptide pools or control peptides (ViraFEST assay). The material sequenced was CD4+ T cells from blood, cultured in vitro, taken before SARS-CoV-2 vaccination. These receptors were obtained from a human donor who had recovered from COVID-19.

V is TRBV6-2 or TRBV6-3 and J is TRBJ2-2; the D call may be TRBD1 or TRBD2 (6 bases each). Germline V gives CDR1 MNHEY, CDR2 SVGEGT. V shed 2 bases and J shed 8 bases, with 15 bases lying between them. The CDR3 totals 15 residues. The CDR3 loop reads CASSYTEGGTGELFF. The CDR3 bases are TGTGCCAGCAGTTACACCGAAGGGGGGACTGGGGAGCTGTTTTTT.

The CDR3 loop reads CASLALAGGGEQYF. For the CDR3, the DNA is TGTGCCAGCTTAGCGTTAGCGGGAGGGGGGGAGCAGTACTTC. This rearrangement joins TRBV28 to TRBJ2-7; TRBD2 agrees at 11 bases. This CDR3 comprises 14 residues. Trimming cost V 8 bases and J 7 bases; bases outside gene matches: 10. CDR1 is MDHEN and CDR2 is SYDVKM in the germline V gene.

This clonotype showed up just a few times. The J gene is TRBJ2-2, the V gene TRBV11-1; D remains ambiguous. This CDR3 is built from 14 residues. V was cut by 5 bases and J by 1 base, with 8 bases left in between. Germline V gives CDR1 SGHAT, CDR2 FQDESV (reference sequence). DNA for the CDR3: TGTGCCAGCAGCGGTCTTAGGAACACCGGGGAGCTGTTTTTT. Protein: CASSGLRNTGELFF.

The CDR3 nucleotides are TGTGCCAGCAGAGACGGGACTAGCGGGTGGAATGAGCAGTTCTTC. This encodes CASRDGTSGWNEQFF. The chain employs TRBV12-3 or TRBV12-4 and TRBJ2-1; 12 bases match TRBD2. The V and J ends lost 6 bases and 7 bases, in that order; junction bases with no gene match: 7. This CDR3 has 15 amino acids.

The chain carries TRBV6-1 and TRBJ2-7; tentatively, D is TRBD1 (5 bases). This CDR3 region has 13 residues. Trimming took 5 bases from V and 5 from J, leaving 13 bases between them. Germline loops: CDR1 MNHNS, CDR2 SASEGT. DNA for the CDR3: TGTGCCAGCAGTCGCGGCCAGGGCCACGAGCAGTACTTC. It translates to CASSRGQGHEQYF.

The chain combines TRBV7-9 with TRBJ1-1; no firm D call. Trimming removed 1 base from V and 0 bases from J, with 15 bases in between. The germline CDR1 and CDR2 sequences are SEHNR and FQNEAQ (reference sequence). This CDR3 spans 17 amino acids. The CDR3 loop is CASSLGGPSIMNTEAFF. The CDR3 DNA sequence: TGTGCCAGCAGCTTAGGTGGCCCTTCAATCATGAACACTGAAGCTTTCTTT.

This rearrangement joins TRBV6-5 to TRBJ2-3; D not certain. V lost 2 bases, J lost 4 bases, and 1 base lay in between. Germline V gene sequence: CDR1 MNHEY, CDR2 SVGAGI. This CDR3 has 11 amino acids. CDR3 residues: CASSYADTQYF. For the CDR3, the DNA is TGTGCCAGCAGTTACGCAGATACGCAGTATTTT.

The V call is TRBV19, the J call TRBJ2-3; D is unclear. The germline V and J ends were trimmed by 7 bases and 2 bases, with 10 bases remaining between them. From germline, CDR1 is LNHDA and CDR2 SQIVND (reference sequence). The CDR3 contains 13 residues. The CDR3 is CASNIGDTDTQYF. CDR3 coding DNA: TGTGCCAGTAATATTGGAGACACAGATACGCAGTATTTT.